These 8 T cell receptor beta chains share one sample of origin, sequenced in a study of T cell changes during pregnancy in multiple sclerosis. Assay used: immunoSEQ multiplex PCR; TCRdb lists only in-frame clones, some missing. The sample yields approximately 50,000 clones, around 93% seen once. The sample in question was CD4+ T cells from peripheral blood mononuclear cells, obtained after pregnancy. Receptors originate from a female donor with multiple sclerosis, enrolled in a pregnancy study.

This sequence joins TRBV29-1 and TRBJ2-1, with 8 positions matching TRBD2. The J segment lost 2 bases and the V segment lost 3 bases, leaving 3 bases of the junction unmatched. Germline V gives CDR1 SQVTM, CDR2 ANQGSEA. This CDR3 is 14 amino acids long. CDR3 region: CSVDIAGTYNEQFF. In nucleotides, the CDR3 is TGCAGCGTTGATATAGCGGGGACCTACAATGAGCAGTTCTTC.

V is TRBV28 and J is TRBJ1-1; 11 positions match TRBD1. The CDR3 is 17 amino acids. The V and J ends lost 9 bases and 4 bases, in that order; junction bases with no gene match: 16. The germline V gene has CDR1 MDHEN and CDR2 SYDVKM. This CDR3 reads CASSALGQGARVTEAFF. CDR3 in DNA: TGTGCCAGTTCGGCGCTAGGACAGGGGGCGAGGGTCACTGAAGCTTTCTTT.

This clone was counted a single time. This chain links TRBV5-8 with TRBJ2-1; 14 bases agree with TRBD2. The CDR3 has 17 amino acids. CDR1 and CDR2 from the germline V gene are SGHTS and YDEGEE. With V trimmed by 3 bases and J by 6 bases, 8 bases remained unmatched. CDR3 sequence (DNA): TGTGCCAGCAGCTCATCTGGGACTAGCGGGAGATTCAATGAGCAGTTCTTC. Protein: CASSSSGTSGRFNEQFF.

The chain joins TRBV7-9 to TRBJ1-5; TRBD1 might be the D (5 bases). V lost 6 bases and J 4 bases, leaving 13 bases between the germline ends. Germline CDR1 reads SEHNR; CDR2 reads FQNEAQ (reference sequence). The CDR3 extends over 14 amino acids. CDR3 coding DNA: TGTGCCAGCAGTTACGGGGGGGAGAATCAGCCCCAGCATTTT. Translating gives CASSYGGENQPQHF. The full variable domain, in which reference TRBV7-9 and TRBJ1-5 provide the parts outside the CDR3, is DTGVSQNPRHKITKRGQNVTFRCDPISEHNRLYWYRQTLGQGPEFLTYFQNEAQLEKSRLLSDRFSAERPKGSFSTLEIQRTEQGDSAMYLCASSYGGENQPQHFGDGTRLSIL.

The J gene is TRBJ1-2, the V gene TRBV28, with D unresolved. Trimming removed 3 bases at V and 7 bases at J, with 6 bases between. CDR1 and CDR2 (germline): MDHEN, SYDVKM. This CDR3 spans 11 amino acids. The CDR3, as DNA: TGTGCCAGCAGTTTCTCGGGTGGCTACACCTTC. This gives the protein CASSFSGGYTF.

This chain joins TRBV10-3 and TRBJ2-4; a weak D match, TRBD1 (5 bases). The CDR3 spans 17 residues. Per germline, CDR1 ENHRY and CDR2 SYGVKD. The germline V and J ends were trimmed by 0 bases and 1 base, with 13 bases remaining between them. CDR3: CAISESFRDRAKNIQYF. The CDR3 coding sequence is TGTGCCATCAGTGAGTCATTCAGGGATCGGGCCAAAAACATTCAGTACTTC.

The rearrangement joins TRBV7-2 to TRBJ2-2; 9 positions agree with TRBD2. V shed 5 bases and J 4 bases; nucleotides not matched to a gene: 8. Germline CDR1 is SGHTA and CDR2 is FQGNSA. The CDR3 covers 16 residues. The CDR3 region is CASSLTPTSGTGELFF. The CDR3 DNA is TGTGCCAGCAGCCTAACCCCGACTAGCGGCACCGGGGAGCTGTTTTTT.

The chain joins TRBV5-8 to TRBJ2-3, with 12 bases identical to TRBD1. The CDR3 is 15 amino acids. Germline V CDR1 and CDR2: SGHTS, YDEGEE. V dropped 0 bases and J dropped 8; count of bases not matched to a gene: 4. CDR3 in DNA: TGTGCCAGCAGCTTGGCCGGGACAGGGGGCGGTACGCAGTATTTT. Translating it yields CASSLAGTGGGTQYF.